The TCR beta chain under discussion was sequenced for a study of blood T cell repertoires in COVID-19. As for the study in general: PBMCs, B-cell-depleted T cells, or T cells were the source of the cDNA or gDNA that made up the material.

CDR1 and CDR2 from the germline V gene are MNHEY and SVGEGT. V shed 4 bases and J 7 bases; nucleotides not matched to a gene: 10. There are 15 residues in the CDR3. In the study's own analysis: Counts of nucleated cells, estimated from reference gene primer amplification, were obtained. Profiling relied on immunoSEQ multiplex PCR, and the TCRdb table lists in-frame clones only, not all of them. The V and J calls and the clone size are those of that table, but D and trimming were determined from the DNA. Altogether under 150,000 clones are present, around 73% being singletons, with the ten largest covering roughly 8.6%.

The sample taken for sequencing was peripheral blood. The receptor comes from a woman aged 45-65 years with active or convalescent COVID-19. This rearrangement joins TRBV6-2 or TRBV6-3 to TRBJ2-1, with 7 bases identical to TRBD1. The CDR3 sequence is CASSSLTGIRNEQFF. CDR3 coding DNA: TGTGCCAGCAGTTCGCTGACAGGGATCCGGAATGAGCAGTTCTTC.